The 28 T cell receptor beta chains presented below share a single source sample, sequenced in a study of cytomegalovirus exposure and HLA in healthy donors. The method was immunoSEQ multiplex PCR; TCRdb's version includes in-frame clones alone and lacks a portion of them. This table has some 170,000 clones, approximately 87% appearing once. Sequencing input: PBMCs. These receptor sequences come from a young woman in good health and CMV-seronegative.

The chain couples TRBV29-1 to TRBJ2-1, with D maybe TRBD1 (6 bases). Trimming removed 4 bases from V and 4 bases from J, with 14 bases in between. Germline loops: CDR1 SQVTM, CDR2 ANQGSEA. This CDR3 contains 14 residues. For the CDR3, the DNA is TGCAGCGTTGGCGGACCAGACAGGTACAATGAGCAGTTCTTC. It translates to CSVGGPDRYNEQFF.

The chain uses TRBV5-4 and TRBJ2-7, with no clear D. V was pared by 4 bases and J by 2 bases, with 13 bases between. Germline-derived CDR1 and CDR2 are SGHNT and YYREEE (reference sequence). The CDR3 is made up of 14 amino acids. Here the CDR3 DNA reads TGTGCCAGCAGCGCCTCCGACGTTGCCTACGAGCAGTACTTC. It translates to CASSASDVAYEQYF. Complete variable domain (other parts from reference TRBV5-4 and TRBJ2-7): ETGVTQSPTHLIKTRGQQVTLRCSSQSGHNTVSWYQQALGQGPQFIFQYYREEENGRGNFPPRFSGLQFPNYSSELNVNALELDDSALYLCASSASDVAYEQYFGPGTRLTVT.

This clone has just a few counts. This rearrangement joins TRBV4-3 to TRBJ1-4; D may be TRBD1 (5 bases). This CDR3 comprises 15 residues. Germline lookup yields CDR1 LGHNA and CDR2 YSLEER. V was cut by 0 bases and J by 8 bases, with 13 bases left in between. CDR3: CASSQEWGEKEKLFF. Written as DNA, the CDR3 is TGCGCCAGCAGCCAAGAATGGGGGGAGAAGGAAAAACTGTTTTTT.

This clone was counted between two and nine times. J is TRBJ2-1 and V is TRBV7-2, with D perhaps matching TRBD2 (5 bases). Deletions cut 2 bases from V and 0 bases from J, with 8 bases between. The germline V gene has CDR1 SGHTA and CDR2 FQGNSA. There are 15 residues in the CDR3. This chain's CDR3 is CASSLFAGSYNEQFF. In nucleotides, the CDR3 is TGTGCCAGCAGCTTATTCGCGGGCTCCTACAATGAGCAGTTCTTC.

The chain is built from TRBV5-6 and TRBJ2-4, with 9 bases matching TRBD2. The germline V gene encodes CDR1 SGHDT and CDR2 YYEEEE. The CDR3 is 16 residues long. V shed 0 bases and J 6 bases; nucleotides not matched to a gene: 7. CDR3 sequence: CASSLVAGGPGNIQYF. CDR3 bases: TGTGCCAGCAGCTTGGTTGCGGGGGGGCCGGGAAACATTCAGTACTTC.

This clone was seen a single time. This CDR3 is CASSLVSVGGLETQYF. The CDR3, as DNA: TGCGCCAGCAGCTTGGTCTCCGTGGGCGGGCTCGAGACCCAGTACTTC. The chain is built from TRBV5-1 and TRBJ2-5; D is perhaps TRBD2 (5 bases). V was pared by 0 bases and J by 5 bases, with 17 bases between. The germline gives CDR1 SGHRS, CDR2 YFSETQ. This CDR3 has 16 residues.

The chain recombines TRBV25-1 with TRBJ2-5; perhaps D is TRBD1 or TRBD2 (5 bases each). V lost 7 bases and J 5 bases, leaving 20 bases between the germline ends. The CDR3 runs to 15 residues. The germline gives CDR1 MGHDK, CDR2 SYGVNS. CDR3 protein: CASINGTPRGETQYF. The CDR3 DNA reads as TGTGCCAGCATCAACGGGACCCCCCGCGGGGAGACCCAGTACTTC.

The rearrangement links TRBV2 to TRBJ2-5, with 7 positions matching TRBD1. CDR1 and CDR2 from the germline V gene are SNHLY and FYNNEI. The V gene end was trimmed by 3 bases and the J gene end by 0 bases; junction bases not matched to a gene: 7. CDR3 length equals 16 residues. CDR3 coding DNA: TGTGCCAGCAGTGACCTACTGACAGGGTACCAAGAGACCCAGTACTTC. This sequence encodes CASSDLLTGYQETQYF.

The rearrangement uses TRBV19 and TRBJ2-7; 8 positions match TRBD1. Germline V gives CDR1 LNHDA, CDR2 SQIVND (reference sequence). The length of the CDR3 is 14 residues. After removal of 1 base from V and 4 bases from J, the junction contained 3 bases not matched to a gene. Here the CDR3 DNA reads TGTGCCAGTAGTATAGGAGGACAGGGATACGAGCAGTACTTC. It translates to CASSIGGQGYEQYF.

The chain couples TRBV2 to TRBJ1-5; D unclear. Looked up from germline, CDR1 is SNHLY and CDR2 is FYNNEI. CDR3 length: 15 amino acids. Trimming shortened V by 2 bases and J by 5 bases, and 13 bases separated the two germline ends. The CDR3 reads CASSEREPVYQPQHF. As DNA, the CDR3 is TGTGCCAGCAGTGAACGGGAACCCGTATATCAGCCCCAGCATTTT.

The chain uses TRBV7-9 and TRBJ2-1, with D possibly being TRBD1 or TRBD2 (5 bases each). V was shortened by 1 base and J by 8 bases, with 12 bases between the two germline ends. The CDR3 runs 14 residues. Germline V gene sequence: CDR1 SEHNR, CDR2 FQNEAQ (reference sequence). Here the CDR3 reads CASSLDVGDHEQFF. The CDR3 DNA reads as TGTGCCAGCAGCTTAGATGTGGGGGACCATGAGCAGTTCTTC.

This chain uses TRBV5-1 with TRBJ2-7; tentative D call: TRBD2 (5 bases). V was shortened by 0 bases and J by 2 bases, with 15 bases between the two germline ends. The CDR3 sequence is 16 residues long. Germline values: CDR1 SGHRS, CDR2 YFSETQ. The CDR3 DNA is TGCGCCAGCAGCTTGGCTACCCCCCGGGGAGCCTACGAGCAGTACTTC. Its translation is CASSLATPRGAYEQYF.

This clone has just a few counts. This chain connects TRBV19 to TRBJ1-2; no clear D gene. The CDR3 totals 13 residues. The V gene lost 7 bases and the J gene lost 4 bases, with 13 bases spanning the gap. Germline V gene data show CDR1 as LNHDA and CDR2 as SQIVND (reference sequence). CDR3 coding DNA: TGTGCCAGTACCTCTTGGCTGAGCTATGGCTACACCTTC. This gives the protein CASTSWLSYGYTF.

The genes are TRBV7-8 and TRBJ2-1, with TRBD2 matching over 10 bases. With V trimmed by 5 bases and J by 5 bases, 6 bases remained unmatched. This CDR3 spans 15 amino acids. Germline V CDR1 and CDR2: SGHVS, FQNEAQ. CDR3 sequence: CASSPRTSGNNEQFF. Written as DNA, the CDR3 is TGTGCCAGCAGCCCACGGACTAGCGGCAACAATGAGCAGTTCTTC.

The V call is TRBV6-6, the J call TRBJ2-1; D gene unclear. Germline V gene sequence: CDR1 MNHNY, CDR2 SVGAGI (reference sequence). The CDR3 consists of 14 residues. V dropped 3 bases and J dropped 4 bases, with 10 bases sitting between them. The CDR3 DNA reads TGTGCCAGCAGTTATCCAGGCGGTTACAATGAGCAGTTCTTC. Translation: CASSYPGGYNEQFF.

The V call is TRBV6-6, the J call TRBJ2-3, with D perhaps TRBD2 (6 bases). The CDR3 loop spans 15 amino acids. In germline, CDR1 is MNHNY, CDR2 SVGAGI (reference sequence). Trimming left V 2 bases short and J 3 bases short, with 12 bases between. The CDR3 sequence is CASSYGGTETDTQYF. CDR3 coding DNA: TGTGCCAGCAGTTACGGAGGGACGGAGACAGATACGCAGTATTTT.

This chain uses TRBV6-5 with TRBJ1-2; 7 bases map to TRBD1. From germline, CDR1 is MNHEY and CDR2 SVGAGI. The CDR3 loop spans 15 amino acids. The ends lost 6 bases at V and 7 bases at J; junction bases unmatched: 14. DNA for the CDR3: TGTGCCAGCAGCTATATAAAACAGGGGTATGGTGGCTACACCTTC. It yields the protein CASSYIKQGYGGYTF.

The genes are TRBV13 and TRBJ2-7, with no clear D. V was trimmed by 6 bases and J by 4 bases, leaving 13 bases between them. The CDR3 sequence is 13 residues long. Germline values: CDR1 PRHDT, CDR2 FYEKMQ (reference sequence). The CDR3 region is CASRRFSQYEQYF. CDR3 sequence (DNA): TGTGCCAGCAGGCGATTTAGTCAGTACGAGCAGTACTTC.

The rearrangement links TRBV9 to TRBJ2-7, with 9 bases lining up with TRBD1. CDR1 SGDLS and CDR2 YYNGEE come from the germline V gene. This CDR3 has 14 residues. The ends lost 3 bases at V and 1 base at J; junction bases unmatched: 2. CDR3 sequence: CASSGGQGSYEQYF. CDR3 in DNA: TGTGCCAGCAGCGGAGGACAGGGGTCCTACGAGCAGTACTTC.

The chain links TRBV5-6 to TRBJ1-1; D ambiguous. Germline CDR1 is SGHDT and CDR2 is YYEEEE. There are 12 residues in the CDR3. The germline V and J ends were trimmed by 4 bases and 2 bases, with 6 bases remaining between them. The DNA for the CDR3 is TGTGCCAGCAGCCTACCCAACACTGAAGCTTTCTTT. This translates into CASSLPNTEAFF.

The chain links TRBV7-6 to TRBJ2-1, with D perhaps TRBD2 (7 bases). Trimming stripped 5 bases from V and 10 bases from J, with 15 bases between. The CDR3 covers 13 residues. The germline V gene encodes CDR1 SGHVS and CDR2 FNYEAQ. For the CDR3, the DNA is TGTGCCAGCAGCACCCGACGGGGGGCCGAGCAGTTCTTC. Translated, it gives CASSTRRGAEQFF.

The chain carries TRBV7-2 and TRBJ2-5; D call uncertain. V dropped 3 bases and J dropped 2 bases, with 10 bases sitting between them. This CDR3 spans 14 amino acids. Germline loops: CDR1 SGHTA, CDR2 FQGNSA. The CDR3 spells CASSLRPYQETQYF. CDR3 DNA sequence: TGTGCCAGCAGCTTGCGGCCGTATCAAGAGACCCAGTACTTC. The whole variable domain, filled in from reference TRBV7-2 and TRBJ2-5, reads GAGVSQSPSNKVTEKGKDVELRCDPISGHTALYWYRQSLGQGLEFLIYFQGNSAPDKSGLPSDRFSAERTGGSVSTLTIQRTQQEDSAVYLCASSLRPYQETQYFGPGTRLLVL.

The J gene is TRBJ2-5, the V gene TRBV15; D possibly corresponds to TRBD2 (5 bases). CDR3 size: 14 residues. The V gene's germline CDR1 is LNHNV and CDR2 YYDKDF (reference sequence). V lost 7 bases and J lost 4, with 16 bases in between. The CDR3 coding sequence is TGTGCCACCATCCCCGACCCGGCGGGAGAGACCCAGTACTTC. It specifies CATIPDPAGETQYF.

The table lists this clone with a count of one. The V and J genes are TRBV7-2 and TRBJ1-2; D call uncertain. The germline V gene has CDR1 SGHTA and CDR2 FQGNSA. The CDR3 is made up of 15 amino acids. V lost 5 bases, J lost 4 bases, and 17 bases lay in between. CDR3 nucleotides: TGTGCCAGCAGCGTACAAGACGGGAACTTCTATGGCTACACCTTC. Its protein is CASSVQDGNFYGYTF.

The CDR3 nucleotides read TGTGCCAGCAGCTTAGTTCAGGGTACAATTACTGAAGCTTTCTTT. Its protein product is CASSLVQGTITEAFF. The chain joins TRBV7-9 to TRBJ1-1, with a possible D match to TRBD1 (5 bases). The length of the CDR3 is 15 residues. Germline CDR1 and CDR2: SEHNR and FQNEAQ (reference sequence). Trimming shortened V by 1 base and J by 5 bases, and 14 bases separated the two germline ends.

In this sample, this clone turned up a few times. V gene TRBV18 combines with J gene TRBJ2-3; D may be TRBD2 (6 bases). V lost 6 bases and J 0 bases, leaving 22 bases between the germline ends. Germline V CDR1 and CDR2: KGHSH, LQKENI. The CDR3 sequence is 18 residues long. The chain's CDR3 is CASSHQGDGRMSTDTQYF. The CDR3, as DNA: TGTGCCAGCTCGCACCAAGGGGACGGGAGAATGAGCACAGATACGCAGTATTTT. The whole variable domain, filled in from reference TRBV18 and TRBJ2-3, reads NAGVMQNPRHLVRRRGQEARLRCSPMKGHSHVYWYRQLPEEGLKFMVYLQKENIIDESGMPKERFSAEFPKEGPSILRIQQVVRGDSAAYFCASSHQGDGRMSTDTQYFGPGTRLTVL.

The chain is built from TRBV5-1 and TRBJ2-7; possibly TRBD1 for D (6 bases). The CDR3 covers 15 residues. The V and J ends lost 3 bases and 7 bases respectively, with 20 bases between them. CDR1 and CDR2 from the germline V gene are SGHRS and YFSETQ. The CDR3 DNA reads as TGCGCCAGCAGCTCTCAGGGGTTACTGCATAGGGAGCAGTACTTC. It specifies CASSSQGLLHREQYF.

V is TRBV15 and J is TRBJ2-1; D is unclear. V gave up 7 bases and J gave up 4 bases, with 11 bases separating them. Germline V gives CDR1 LNHNV, CDR2 YYDKDF (reference sequence). The CDR3 totals 13 residues. The CDR3 here is CATNDSPYNEQFF. The DNA of the CDR3 is TGTGCCACCAACGACTCCCCGTACAATGAGCAGTTCTTC. Looking up the rest from reference TRBV15 and TRBJ2-1 gives the full variable domain: DAMVIQNPRYQVTQFGKPVTLSCSQTLNHNVMYWYQQKSSQAPKLLFHYYDKDFNNEADTPDNFQSRRPNTSFCFLDIRSPGLGDTAMYLCATNDSPYNEQFFGPGTRLTVL.